The 8 T cell receptor beta chains in this list originate from one sample, sequenced in a study of cytomegalovirus exposure and HLA in healthy donors. Data came from immunoSEQ multiplex PCR; TCRdb stores just in-frame clones and leaves some out. The sample has under 200,000 clones, about 89% seen once. Sequencing was performed on PBMCs. Receptors were obtained from a woman younger than 35 in good health and CMV-seropositive.

This clone was recorded once. The CDR3 region has the DNA TGTGCCAGCAGGGGGCACGCTGAAAAGCAGTTCTTC. Protein product: CASRGHAEKQFF. The rearrangement joins TRBV6-1 to TRBJ2-1; maybe TRBD1 (5 bases). With 6 bases removed from V and 11 bases from J, the gap between germline ends came to 14 bases. The CDR3 covers 12 residues. Germline V lookup: CDR1 MNHNS, CDR2 SASEGT.

The rearrangement joins TRBV12-5 to TRBJ2-5, with unresolved D. Germline CDR1 LGHNT, CDR2 FRNRAP. V was clipped by 7 bases and J by 0 bases, with 12 bases between them. This CDR3 is 14 amino acids long. CDR3 sequence (DNA): TGTGCTAGTGCCTTGTGGCACAACCAAGAGACCCAGTACTTC. Protein: CASALWHNQETQYF.

The V and J genes are TRBV7-9 and TRBJ2-7, with 9 nucleotides matching TRBD1. The length of the CDR3 is 14 residues. The trim removed 6 bases at V and 1 base at J, leaving 4 bases unmatched. Germline assignment: CDR1 SEHNR and CDR2 FQNEAQ (reference sequence). The CDR3 DNA reads TGTGCCAGCAGTTTGACAGGGGGGTCCTACGAGCAGTACTTC. Encoded protein: CASSLTGGSYEQYF.

V is TRBV27 and J is TRBJ1-1; 7 bases agree with TRBD1. The CDR3 loop spans 17 amino acids. CDR1 is MNHEY and CDR2 is SMNVEV in the germline V gene (reference sequence). V lost 5 bases to trimming and J lost 4 bases; unmatched junction nucleotides: 16. CDR3 loop: CASSHPYPTGILTEAFF. The CDR3 DNA reads as TGTGCCAGCAGTCACCCCTACCCGACAGGGATTCTCACTGAAGCTTTCTTT.

The chain recombines TRBV7-8 with TRBJ1-2; 7 nucleotides match TRBD1. After removal of 3 bases from V and 0 bases from J, the junction contained 13 bases not matched to a gene. The CDR3 is 18 residues long. Germline CDR1 reads SGHVS; CDR2 reads FQNEAQ. DNA for the CDR3: TGTGCCAGCAGCTTGAACAGGGGCGGGGAAAGGTCTAACTATGGCTACACCTTC. It codes for CASSLNRGGERSNYGYTF. Variable domain in full (rest from reference TRBV7-8 and TRBJ1-2): GAGVSQSPRYKVAKRGQDVALRCDPISGHVSLFWYQQALGQGPEFLTYFQNEAQLDKSGLPSDRFFAERPEGSVSTLKIQRTQQEDSAVYLCASSLNRGGERSNYGYTFGSGTRLTVV.

This clone was detected only a few times. The chain joins TRBV11-1 to TRBJ2-3; D is perhaps TRBD1 (6 bases). The ends were cut back, 5 bases at V and 4 bases at J, with 16 bases in the middle. The CDR3 length is 15 residues. In germline, CDR1 is SGHAT, CDR2 FQDESV (reference sequence). As DNA, the CDR3 is TGTGCCAGCAGCCTCAGGACAGAAGGAGCAGATACGCAGTATTTT. Residues: CASSLRTEGADTQYF.

The gene calls are TRBV13 and TRBJ2-7; the D gene is possibly TRBD2 (6 bases). The CDR3 extends over 13 amino acids. CDR1 and CDR2 from the germline V gene are PRHDT and FYEKMQ (reference sequence). V was pared by 2 bases and J by 3 bases, with 8 bases between. The CDR3, as DNA: TGTGCCAGCAGCTTAACCGGGGGCTACGAGCAGTACTTC. This sequence encodes CASSLTGGYEQYF.

The chain carries TRBV7-9 and TRBJ1-1; D call uncertain. The CDR3 loop spans 13 amino acids. Germline lookup yields CDR1 SEHNR and CDR2 FQNEAQ (reference sequence). The V end was cut by 5 bases, the J end by 0 bases, with 7 bases between. The CDR3 region is CASSTGLNTEAFF. Here the CDR3 DNA reads TGTGCCAGCAGCACTGGTCTGAACACTGAAGCTTTCTTT. The full variable domain, completed using reference TRBV7-9 and TRBJ1-1, is DTGVSQNPRHKITKRGQNVTFRCDPISEHNRLYWYRQTLGQGPEFLTYFQNEAQLEKSRLLSDRFSAERPKGSFSTLEIQRTEQGDSAMYLCASSTGLNTEAFFGQGTRLTVV.